This TCR beta chain was retrieved from a study of CD8 T cells in ankylosing spondylitis. In this sample, this clonotype turned up many times. Its antigen is unidentified. Study results and limitations: Disease-linked clones reportedly showed significant enrichment in matched ankylosing spondylitis synovial fluid. Disease-linked clones had a CD8+ phenotype and relatively low frequency in peripheral blood. Roughly eight highly homologous variants formed a TCR beta motif that appeared characteristic of ankylosing spondylitis blood.

A single record per CDR3 protein comes from TCRdb applying MiXCR to the 5' RACE reads. The table records tens of thousands of distinct CDR3 sequences, approximately 3% of them present only once. The TCR comes from a male donor with ankylosing spondylitis or in good health (not recorded which). What was sequenced was blood, either unsorted or a sorted T cell fraction (not recorded which).

The CDR3 here is CASSYPGQGNYGYTF. The DNA of the CDR3 is TGTGCCAGCAGCTATCCGGGACAGGGGAACTATGGCTACACCTTC. This chain uses TRBV9 with TRBJ1-2, with TRBD1 matching over 10 bases. Germline-derived CDR1 and CDR2 are SGDLS and YYNGEE. With V trimmed by 4 bases and J by 2 bases, 5 bases remained unmatched. The CDR3 has 15 amino acids.